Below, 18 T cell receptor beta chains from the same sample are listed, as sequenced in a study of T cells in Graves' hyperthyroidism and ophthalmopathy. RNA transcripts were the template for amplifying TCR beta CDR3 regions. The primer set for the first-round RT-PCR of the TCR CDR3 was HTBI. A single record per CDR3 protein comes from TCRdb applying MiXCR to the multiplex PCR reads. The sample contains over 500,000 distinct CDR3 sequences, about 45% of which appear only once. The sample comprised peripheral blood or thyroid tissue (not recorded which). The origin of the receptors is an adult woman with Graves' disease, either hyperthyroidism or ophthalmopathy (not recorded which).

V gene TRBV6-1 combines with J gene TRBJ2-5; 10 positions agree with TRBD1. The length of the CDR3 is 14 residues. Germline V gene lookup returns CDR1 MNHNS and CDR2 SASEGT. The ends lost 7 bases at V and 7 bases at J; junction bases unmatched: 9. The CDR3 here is CASTLGTGAATQYF. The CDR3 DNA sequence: TGTGCCAGCACCCTTGGGACAGGGGCGGCGACCCAGTACTTC.

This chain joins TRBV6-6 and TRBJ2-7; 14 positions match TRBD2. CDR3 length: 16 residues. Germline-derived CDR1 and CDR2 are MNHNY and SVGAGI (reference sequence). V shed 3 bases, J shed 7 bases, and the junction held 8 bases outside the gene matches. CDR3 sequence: CASSYPGLAGGGEQYF. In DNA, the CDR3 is TGTGCCAGCAGTTATCCCGGACTAGCGGGAGGTGGGGAGCAGTACTTC.

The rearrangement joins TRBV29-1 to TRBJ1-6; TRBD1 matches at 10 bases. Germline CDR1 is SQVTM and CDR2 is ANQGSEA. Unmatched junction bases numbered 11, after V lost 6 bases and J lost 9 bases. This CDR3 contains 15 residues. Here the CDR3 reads CSVATGTGEGSPLHF. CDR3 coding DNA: TGCAGCGTCGCAACCGGGACAGGGGAGGGTTCACCCCTCCACTTT.

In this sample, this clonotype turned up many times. CDR3 sequence (DNA): TGCGCCAGCAGCTTGTCGCAGTCCGAGCAGTACTTC. Translating gives CASSLSQSEQYF. V usage is TRBV5-1 and J usage is TRBJ2-7; D not certain. This CDR3 has 12 residues. CDR1 is SGHRS, CDR2 YFSETQ, per germline. Trimming cost V 1 base and J 6 bases, with 8 bases left between them.

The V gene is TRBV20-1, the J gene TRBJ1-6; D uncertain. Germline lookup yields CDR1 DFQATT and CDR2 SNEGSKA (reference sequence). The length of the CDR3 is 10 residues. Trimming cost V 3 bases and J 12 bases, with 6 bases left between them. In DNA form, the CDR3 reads TGCAGTGCTAGGAAGGGACCCCTCCACTTT. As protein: CSARKGPLHF.

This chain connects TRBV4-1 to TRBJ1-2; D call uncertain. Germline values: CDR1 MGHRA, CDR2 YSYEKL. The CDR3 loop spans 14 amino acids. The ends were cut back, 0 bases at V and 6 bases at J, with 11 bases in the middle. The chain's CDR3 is CASSQEARHHGYTF. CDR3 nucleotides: TGCGCCAGCAGCCAAGAAGCCAGGCATCATGGCTACACCTTC.

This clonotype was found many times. The CDR3 region is CASSFWASGGEETQYF. The CDR3 DNA reads TGTGCCAGCAGCTTTTGGGCCTCAGGGGGGGAAGAGACCCAGTACTTC. This chain uses TRBV7-2 with TRBJ2-5; the D gene could be TRBD1 or TRBD2 (7 bases each). V was cut by 3 bases and J by 3 bases, with 17 bases left in between. Germline V gene data show CDR1 as SGHTA and CDR2 as FQGNSA. The CDR3 covers 16 residues. Combining the CDR3 with reference TRBV7-2 and TRBJ2-5 gives the whole variable domain GAGVSQSPSNKVTEKGKDVELRCDPISGHTALYWYRQSLGQGLEFLIYFQGNSAPDKSGLPSDRFSAERTGGSVSTLTIQRTQQEDSAVYLCASSFWASGGEETQYFGPGTRLLVL.

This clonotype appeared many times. This CDR3 is CASTQESYEQYF. The CDR3 DNA sequence: TGTGCCAGCACACAGGAGTCCTACGAGCAGTACTTC. The J gene is TRBJ2-7, the V gene TRBV2; D perhaps matches TRBD1 (5 bases). The CDR3 covers 12 residues. Looked up from germline, CDR1 is SNHLY and CDR2 is FYNNEI. V lost 7 bases and J 1 base, leaving 8 bases between the germline ends.

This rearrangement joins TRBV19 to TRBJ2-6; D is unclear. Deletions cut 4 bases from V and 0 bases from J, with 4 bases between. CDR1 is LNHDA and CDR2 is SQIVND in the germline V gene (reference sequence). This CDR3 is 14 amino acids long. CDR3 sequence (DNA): TGTGCCAGTAGTAAGGGCTCTGGGGCCAACGTCCTGACTTTC. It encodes CASSKGSGANVLTF.

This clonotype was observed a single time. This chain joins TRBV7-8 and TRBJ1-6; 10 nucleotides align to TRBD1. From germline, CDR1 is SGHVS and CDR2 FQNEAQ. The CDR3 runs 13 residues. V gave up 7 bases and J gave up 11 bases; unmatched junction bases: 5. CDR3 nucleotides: TGTGCCAGCATCGAGGGACAGGGGACACCCCTCCACTTT. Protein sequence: CASIEGQGTPLHF.

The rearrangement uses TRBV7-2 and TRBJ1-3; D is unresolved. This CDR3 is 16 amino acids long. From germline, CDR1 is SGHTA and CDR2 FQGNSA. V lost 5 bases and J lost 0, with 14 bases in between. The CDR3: CASSQSGRFSGNTIYF. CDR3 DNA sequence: TGTGCCAGCAGCCAATCAGGCCGGTTCTCTGGAAACACCATATATTTT.

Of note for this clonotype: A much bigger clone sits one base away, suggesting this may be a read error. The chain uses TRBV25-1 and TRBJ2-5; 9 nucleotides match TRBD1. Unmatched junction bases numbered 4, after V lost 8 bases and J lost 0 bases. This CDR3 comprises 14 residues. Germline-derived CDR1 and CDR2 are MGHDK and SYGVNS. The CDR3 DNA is TGTGCCAGCTCGACAGGGGGACACCAAGAGACCCAGTACTTC. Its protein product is CASSTGGHQETQYF.

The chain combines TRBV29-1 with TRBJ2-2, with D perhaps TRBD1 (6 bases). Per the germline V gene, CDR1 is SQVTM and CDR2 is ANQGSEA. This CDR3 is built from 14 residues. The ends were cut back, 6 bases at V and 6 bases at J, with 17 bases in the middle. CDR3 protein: CSVERPRGAGELFF. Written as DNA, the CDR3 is TGCAGCGTCGAGCGGCCCAGGGGAGCCGGGGAGCTGTTTTTT.

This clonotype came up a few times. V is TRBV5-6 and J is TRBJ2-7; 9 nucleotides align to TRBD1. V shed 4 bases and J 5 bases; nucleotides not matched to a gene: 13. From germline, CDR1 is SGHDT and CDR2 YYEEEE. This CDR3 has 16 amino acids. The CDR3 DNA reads TGTGCCAGCAGCCCTTACAGGGGGCCATCCTCAAACGAGCAGTACTTC. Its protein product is CASSPYRGPSSNEQYF.

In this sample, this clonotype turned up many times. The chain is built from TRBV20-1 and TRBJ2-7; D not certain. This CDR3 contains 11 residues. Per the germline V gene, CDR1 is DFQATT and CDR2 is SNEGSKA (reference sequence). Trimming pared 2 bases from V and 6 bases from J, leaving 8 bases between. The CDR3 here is CSARLTLEQYF. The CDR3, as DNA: TGCAGTGCTAGACTAACTCTCGAGCAGTACTTC.

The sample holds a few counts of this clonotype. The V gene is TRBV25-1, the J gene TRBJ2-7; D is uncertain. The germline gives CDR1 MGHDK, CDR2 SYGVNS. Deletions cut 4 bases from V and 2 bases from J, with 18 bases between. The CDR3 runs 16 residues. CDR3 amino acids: CASSARDPGGPYEQYF. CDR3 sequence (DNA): TGTGCCAGCAGTGCTAGAGATCCCGGCGGACCCTACGAGCAGTACTTC.

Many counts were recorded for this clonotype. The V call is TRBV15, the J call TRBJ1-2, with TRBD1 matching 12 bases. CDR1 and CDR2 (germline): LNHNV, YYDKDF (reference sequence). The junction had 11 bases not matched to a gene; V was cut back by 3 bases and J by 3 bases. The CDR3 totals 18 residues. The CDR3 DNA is TGTGCCACCAGCAGGGGTATCCGGGACAGGGGGCTCTACTATGGCTACACCTTC. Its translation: CATSRGIRDRGLYYGYTF.

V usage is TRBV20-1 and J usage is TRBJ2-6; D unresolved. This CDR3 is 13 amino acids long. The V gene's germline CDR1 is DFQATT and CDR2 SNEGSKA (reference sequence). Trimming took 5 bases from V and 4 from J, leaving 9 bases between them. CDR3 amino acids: CSAWISGANVLTF. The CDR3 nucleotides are TGCAGTGCTTGGATTTCAGGGGCCAACGTCCTGACTTTC.